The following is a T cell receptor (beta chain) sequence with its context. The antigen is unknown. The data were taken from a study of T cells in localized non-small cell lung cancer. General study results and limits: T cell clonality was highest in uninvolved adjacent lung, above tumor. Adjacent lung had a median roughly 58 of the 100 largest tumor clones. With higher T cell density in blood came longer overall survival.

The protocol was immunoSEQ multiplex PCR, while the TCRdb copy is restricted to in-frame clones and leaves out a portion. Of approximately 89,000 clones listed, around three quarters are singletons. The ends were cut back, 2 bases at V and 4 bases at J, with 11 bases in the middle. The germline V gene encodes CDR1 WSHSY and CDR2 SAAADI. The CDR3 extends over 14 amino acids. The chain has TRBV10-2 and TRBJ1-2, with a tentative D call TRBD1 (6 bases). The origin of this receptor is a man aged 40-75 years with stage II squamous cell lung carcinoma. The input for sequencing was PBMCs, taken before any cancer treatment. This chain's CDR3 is CASSEPGAPYGYTF. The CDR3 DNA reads TGCGCCAGCAGTGAGCCGGGGGCCCCCTATGGCTACACCTTC.